This section outlines one T cell receptor (beta chain) sequence together with its context. This sample was taken from a study of patients with pleural tuberculosis. The CDR3 is 10 residues long. Trimming stripped 5 bases from V and 6 bases from J, with 5 bases between. In germline, CDR1 is SQVTM, CDR2 ANQGSEA. TCRdb used MiXCR to reprocess the reads, holding one entry per CDR3 protein. Counted here are about 50,000 distinct CDR3 sequences, 7.3% occurring once; the ten biggest clones make up roughly 17%. The chain has TRBV29-1 and TRBJ2-1; D is unresolved. This receptor was taken from a human donor with pleural tuberculosis. The CDR3 region has the DNA TGCAGCGTTTTGAGCAATGAGCAGTTCTTC. Protein product: CSVLSNEQFF.